The rows below give T cell receptor beta chains drawn from one sample of a study of Ad26.COV2.S vaccination and SARS-CoV-2 variants. Clones were read by immunoSEQ multiplex PCR, and TCRdb kept only the in-frame ones, dropping some. This sample carries about 350,000 clones, 88% of them seen once, and the ten largest clones take about 6.4%. Specimen: peripheral blood, collected in a trial of Ad26.COV2.S vaccine versus placebo. These receptor sequences come from a person between 18 and 65 years old who received the Ad26.COV2.S COVID-19 vaccine or a placebo. CDR3s include the opening cysteine and the closing phenylalanine or tryptophan. D genes are given only for firm matches. Clone size is shown for a subset of rows, as once, few, many or a class of expanded clone.

v_gene	abundance	d_gene	j_gene	CDR3nt	CDR3aa
TRBV7-3	-	-	TRBJ2-5	TGTGCCAGCAGCTTAGGGACTGAGCCCGGAACCCAGTACTTC	CASSLGTEPGTQYF
TRBV29-1	many	-	TRBJ2-7	TGCAGCGTTGCCAGCGACGAACCTTACGAGCAGTACTTC	CSVASDEPYEQYF
TRBV18	-	-	TRBJ2-7	TGTGCCAGCTCAAGAAATAAAGTCCAGTATGGGGAGCAGTACTTC	CASSRNKVQYGEQYF
TRBV2	few	TRBD1	TRBJ1-5	TGTGCCAGCAGGAGGACAGGGTTACAGCCCCAGCATTTT	CASRRTGLQPQHF
TRBV6-2/TRBV6-3	-	TRBD1	TRBJ2-7	TGTGCCAGCAGTAGGACAGGGGGCTGGTCCTACGAGCAGTACTTC	CASSRTGGWSYEQYF
TRBV5-4	few	TRBD1	TRBJ2-7	TGTGCCAGCAGCCAGGGACAGGCGTCCTACGAGCAGTACTTC	CASSQGQASYEQYF
TRBV19	-	-	TRBJ1-2	TGTGCCAGTGTCGGGGACTATGGCTACACCTTC	CASVGDYGYTF
TRBV5-4	once	-	TRBJ2-3	TGTGCCAGCAGCTCCGGATTGAGGAGCCTCACAGATACGCAGTATTTT	CASSSGLRSLTDTQYF
TRBV6-5	-	-	TRBJ1-1	TGTGCCAGCAGTTACATGGGCATGAACACTGAAGCTTTCTTT	CASSYMGMNTEAFF
TRBV3-1/TRBV3-2	-	TRBD2	TRBJ2-3	TGTGCCAGCAGCCAAGAAAGACTAGCGGGACCGACAGATACGCAGTATTTT	CASSQERLAGPTDTQYF
TRBV10-3	few	-	TRBJ1-1	TGTGCCATCGGGCTGAACACTGAAGCTTTCTTT	CAIGLNTEAFF
TRBV7-2	-	TRBD1	TRBJ1-5	TGTGCCAGCAGCTTGGGACAGGGTGGGGGCAATCAGCCCCAGCATTTT	CASSLGQGGGNQPQHF
TRBV25-1	-	-	TRBJ2-5	TGTGCCAGCAGCCTAGCGTCCAACGGGGAGACCCAGTACTTC	CASSLASNGETQYF
TRBV10-3	-	-	TRBJ1-1	TGTGCCATCAGAGCAAGCGGGGACATAAACACTGAAGCTTTCTTT	CAIRASGDINTEAFF
TRBV5-1	-	-	TRBJ2-7	TGCGCCAGCAGCTTGGGGGGGATTAGCTCCTACGAGCAGTACTTC	CASSLGGISSYEQYF
TRBV12-3/TRBV12-4	-	TRBD1	TRBJ2-2	TGTGCCAGCAATCAGGGGGCCGGGGAGCTGTTTTTT	CASNQGAGELFF
TRBV6-5	-	TRBD1	TRBJ1-2	TGTGCCAGCAGTACCGGGACAGGGGTCCGGTATGGCTACACCTTC	CASSTGTGVRYGYTF
TRBV21-1	-	-	TRBJ1-2	TGTGCCAGCAGAAACCGGGACAGGGATTATGGCTACACCTTC	CASRNRDRDYGYTF
TRBV5-1	-	TRBD2	TRBJ2-7	TGCGCCAGCAGCTTGATGGGGACTAGCGGGATCTCCTACGAGCAGTACTTC	CASSLMGTSGISYEQYF
TRBV7-3	-	TRBD1	TRBJ2-5	TGTGCCAGCAGCCCAGACAGGGGGGAGACCCAGTACTTC	CASSPDRGETQYF
TRBV24-1	-	TRBD1	TRBJ2-2	TGTGCCACCAGTGAAACCGGACAGGGTCGGGCCGGGGAGCTGTTTTTT	CATSETGQGRAGELFF
TRBV23-1	-	-	TRBJ2-7	TGCGCCAGCAGTCAAGGTGGACTCCAGTTCACCCCCGAGCAGTACTTC	CASSQGGLQFTPEQYF
TRBV7-2	-	-	TRBJ2-2	TGTGCCAGCAGCTTAGGGGCTTTGGGGTCCGGGGAGCTGTTTTTT	CASSLGALGSGELFF
TRBV7-9	-	-	TRBJ2-4	TGTGCCAGCAGCTTCCCGGGCCGAAAAAACATTCAGTACTTC	CASSFPGRKNIQYF
TRBV6-5	-	-	TRBJ2-7	TGTGCCAGCAGTTACGGGACTGAGGCCTACGAGCAGTACTTC	CASSYGTEAYEQYF
TRBV30	-	TRBD1	TRBJ2-7	TGTGCCTGGAGGGAATTATACAGGGGGTATCGGAACGAGCAGTACTTC	CAWRELYRGYRNEQYF
TRBV7-2	-	TRBD1	TRBJ2-7	TGTGCCAGCAGCTTAGCCGGGACAGGGTCATACTACGAGCAGTACTTC	CASSLAGTGSYYEQYF
TRBV27	-	TRBD2	TRBJ2-3	TGTGCCAGCAGTTGGCTAGCGGGAGATTGGTACGGGGGTACGCAGTATTTT	CASSWLAGDWYGGTQYF
TRBV5-6	-	-	TRBJ2-7	TGTGCCAGCGCCGGGACAAGGAGCTCCTACGAGCAGTACTTC	CASAGTRSSYEQYF
TRBV5-4	-	-	TRBJ2-1	TGTGCCAGCAGCTTGCCCCAAGCCGGGACATACAATGAGCAGTTCTTC	CASSLPQAGTYNEQFF
TRBV28	once	TRBD1	TRBJ2-2	TGTGCCAGCAGGGGACAGGGGGCACGTGGGGAGCTGTTTTTT	CASRGQGARGELFF
TRBV30	-	TRBD1	TRBJ1-4	TGTGCCTTTCAACAGGGGGAGGATGAAAAACTGTTTTTT	CAFQQGEDEKLFF
TRBV7-3	once	-	TRBJ2-1	TGTGCCAGCAGCTTCAATAGCTACAATGAGCAGTTCTTC	CASSFNSYNEQFF
TRBV19	-	-	TRBJ1-1	TGTGCCAGTAGTATAGACAGGGGAGGCACTGAAGCTTTCTTT	CASSIDRGGTEAFF
TRBV6-4	-	-	TRBJ1-2	TGTGCCAGCAGTGCCAACGGGGGGCGGATGGATGGCTACACCTTC	CASSANGGRMDGYTF
TRBV6-2/TRBV6-3	-	TRBD1	TRBJ2-2	TGTGCCAGCAGTACGGGAAGGGGGCTATTGGAGACCGGGGAGCTGTTTTTT	CASSTGRGLLETGELFF
TRBV5-6	few	-	TRBJ1-4	TGTGCCAGCAGCTTGAGCCAGCTTAATGAAAAACTGTTTTTT	CASSLSQLNEKLFF
TRBV5-1	-	-	TRBJ1-1	TGCGCCAGCAGCTTGCTTCCCCCCACTGAAGCTTTCTTT	CASSLLPPTEAFF
TRBV4-1	-	-	TRBJ2-7	TGCGCCAGCAGCCAAGCCGGAGGTGATGGCTCCTACGAGCAGTACTTC	CASSQAGGDGSYEQYF
TRBV3-1/TRBV3-2	-	-	TRBJ1-2	TGTGCCAGCAGCTATCGACGGACAGATCGAATGGGTAGAGCCTTC	CASSYRRTDRMGRAF
TRBV5-1	-	-	TRBJ1-2	TGCGCCAGCAGCTTGGATGCCAGGGGATATGGCTACACCTTC	CASSLDARGYGYTF
TRBV7-9	-	-	TRBJ1-2	TGTGCCAGCAGCTTACAGGGTGGCTACACCTTC	CASSLQGGYTF
TRBV9	-	-	TRBJ2-2	TGTGCCAGCAGCGTAGCTCCCGCGAACACCGGGGAGCTGTTTTTT	CASSVAPANTGELFF
TRBV5-4	-	TRBD2	TRBJ2-1	TGTGCCAGCAGGTCAGCGGGGTATGTCGATGAGCAGTTCTTC	CASRSAGYVDEQFF
TRBV7-2	-	-	TRBJ2-7	TGTGCCAGCAGCATGTTGCGGGGCTCCTACGAGCAGTACTTC	CASSMLRGSYEQYF
TRBV7-2	-	-	TRBJ2-7	TGTGCCAGCAGCTTAAATCTAGCCGTATCCTACGAGCAGTACTTC	CASSLNLAVSYEQYF
TRBV5-1	-	TRBD1	TRBJ2-3	TGCGCCAGCAGCTCGGGACAGGGACCGTTTCGGGCCACAGATACGCAGTATTTT	CASSSGQGPFRATDTQYF
TRBV4-2	-	TRBD1	TRBJ2-7	TGTGCCAGCAGCCAAGCGGGACAGGTGATGTACGAGCAGTACTTC	CASSQAGQVMYEQYF
TRBV30	-	-	TRBJ1-6	TGTGCCTGGAGCGCTTGGAGCAGTTATAATTCACCCCTCCACTTT	CAWSAWSSYNSPLHF
TRBV7-8	-	-	TRBJ1-1	TGTGCCAGCAGCTTAGGCCCCAGGGCGTTGAACACTGAAGCTTTCTTT	CASSLGPRALNTEAFF
TRBV7-9	-	-	TRBJ1-4	TGTGCCAGCAGCTTACAGGGGTTGTCGGGTGAAAAACTGTTTTTT	CASSLQGLSGEKLFF
TRBV1	-	-	TRBJ2-7	TGCACCAGCAGCCAAGATTGGGACAGGGTCTATTCTCAGGTGGGCGAGCAGTACTTC	CTSSQDWDRVYSQVGEQYF
TRBV7-3	-	-	TRBJ1-6	TGTGCCAGCAGCTCGACGAGGGGCTCCTATAATTCACCCCTCCACTTT	CASSSTRGSYNSPLHF
TRBV5-6	-	-	TRBJ2-2	TGTGCCAGCAGCTTGGAAGCCGGGGAGCTGTTTTTT	CASSLEAGELFF
TRBV28	-	-	TRBJ2-1	TGTGCCAGCAGTTTAAGGGGAATAGGGCAGGGGTTAAGTTACAATGAGCAGTTCTTC	CASSLRGIGQGLSYNEQFF
TRBV20-1	-	-	TRBJ2-5	TGCAGTGCTAGTAGTACAGGGTCGGAGACCCAGTACTTC	CSASSTGSETQYF
TRBV11-3	-	TRBD2	TRBJ2-1	TGTGCCAGCAGCTTAGTACTTTCGGGGGGCAATGAGCAGTTCTTC	CASSLVLSGGNEQFF